This T cell receptor (beta chain) was retrieved from a study of metastatic and nonmetastatic thyroid tumors. TCRdb reanalyzed the PCR reads via MiXCR. This sample has 24,000 or so clones; approximately 20% occur once, and the top ten carry roughly 5%. Every patient was untreated before thyroid surgery. The length of the CDR3 is 17 residues. The V and J ends lost 5 bases and 0 bases, in that order; junction bases with no gene match: 9. CDR1 SGHVS and CDR2 FQNEAQ come from the germline V gene. This clone appeared many times. Other DNA sequences in this specimen translate into the identical CDR3. The source of this sequence is a male donor with papillary thyroid cancer or a benign thyroid nodule (not recorded which). Some clones in this sample may be carry-over from other donors' samples. The chain is built from TRBV7-8 and TRBJ2-4, with TRBD1 matching over 8 bases. The sequenced material came from blood. The CDR3 DNA reads TGTGCCAGCAGCCCGAATCGGACAGGGTTAGCCAAAAACATTCAGTACTTC. Protein sequence: CASSPNRTGLAKNIQYF.